This TCR beta chain was captured in a study of T cell responses to AZD1222 COVID-19 vaccine. Clones were read by immunoSEQ multiplex PCR, and TCRdb kept only the in-frame ones, dropping some. The profile covers some 140,000 clones, with 80% to 90% appearing a single time and 4.5% to 6.5% taken by the ten largest. This clone was seen a single time. The CDR3 sequence is 15 residues long. The ends were cut back, 5 bases at V and 10 bases at J, with 24 bases in the middle. The germline V gene encodes CDR1 SGHRS and CDR2 YFSETQ. The specimen was peripheral blood, collected on day 0 of AZD1222 vaccination. This TCR was sampled from an adult in good health. This sequence joins TRBV5-1 and TRBJ1-1, with D possibly being TRBD1 (6 bases). The CDR3 DNA is TGCGCCAGCAGGGCCGCGGCGGGGGCAGGGAATTCAGCTTTCTTT. This gives the protein CASRAAAGAGNSAFF. Variable domain in full (rest from reference TRBV5-1 and TRBJ1-1): KAGVTQTPRYLIKTRGQQVTLSCSPISGHRSVSWYQQTPGQGLQFLFEYFSETQRNKGNFPGRFSGRQFSNSRSEMNVSTLELGDSALYLCASRAAAGAGNSAFFGQGTRLTVV.